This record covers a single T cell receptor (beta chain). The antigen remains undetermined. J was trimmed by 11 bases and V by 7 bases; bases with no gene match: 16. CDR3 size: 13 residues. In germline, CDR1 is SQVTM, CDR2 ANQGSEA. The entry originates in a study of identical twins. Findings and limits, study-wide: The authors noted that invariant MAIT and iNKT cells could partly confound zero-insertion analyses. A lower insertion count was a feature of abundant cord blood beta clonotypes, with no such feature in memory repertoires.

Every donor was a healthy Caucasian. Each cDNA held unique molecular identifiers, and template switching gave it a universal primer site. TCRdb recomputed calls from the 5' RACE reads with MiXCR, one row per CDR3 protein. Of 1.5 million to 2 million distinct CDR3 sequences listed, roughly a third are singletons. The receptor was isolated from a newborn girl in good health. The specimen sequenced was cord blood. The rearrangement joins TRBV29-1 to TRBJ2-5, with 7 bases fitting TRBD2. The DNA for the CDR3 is TGCAGCGCCGGGGGGACTATCCCCAATGAGCAGTACTTC. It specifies CSAGGTIPNEQYF.